This TCR beta chain is from a study of blood T cell repertoires in COVID-19. This CDR3 has 15 amino acids. V was shortened by 1 base and J by 0 bases, with 7 bases between the two germline ends. Germline V gene data show CDR1 as SEHNR and CDR2 as FQNEAQ (reference sequence). Assignment of participants to cohorts was predicated upon participant-reported clinical history. Authors' analysis steps: Scientists estimated how many nucleated cells there were by amplifying reference gene primers. TCRdb's copy holds only in-frame clones and misses some; the assay was immunoSEQ multiplex PCR. Clone size and the V and J calls come from that table; the DNA yielded D and trimming. The sample lists under 300,000 clones, 70% to 90% occurring once.

J is TRBJ1-3 and V is TRBV7-9; D not resolved. The sequenced material came from PBMCs or T cells enriched from blood (not recorded which). This TCR was sampled from a woman aged 40 to 50 with acute COVID-19. The DNA of the CDR3 is TGTGCCAGCAGCTTAGTAGGGAGCTCTGGAAACACCATATATTTT. This sequence encodes CASSLVGSSGNTIYF. The full variable domain, its missing parts supplied by reference TRBV7-9 and TRBJ1-3, is DTGVSQNPRHKITKRGQNVTFRCDPISEHNRLYWYRQTLGQGPEFLTYFQNEAQLEKSRLLSDRFSAERPKGSFSTLEIQRTEQGDSAMYLCASSLVGSSGNTIYFGEGSWLTVV.